One and the same sample provided the 26 T cell receptor beta chains below, sequenced in a study of blood T cell repertoires in COVID-19. Here immunoSEQ multiplex PCR was the method, and the copy in TCRdb shows in-frame clones only, minus some. The profile shows 260,000 or so clones, more than 80% of them singletons. Sample: peripheral blood. The receptors derive from a woman of 80 years or more with COVID-19, enrolled during active disease.

The rearrangement joins TRBV29-1 to TRBJ1-5, with 10 bases matching TRBD1. Per germline, CDR1 SQVTM and CDR2 ANQGSEA. Trimming took 6 bases from V and 4 from J; bases not matched to a gene: 6. CDR3 size: 14 residues. This CDR3 is CSVAPGQGNQPQHF. For the CDR3, the DNA is TGCAGCGTCGCTCCGGGACAGGGGAATCAGCCCCAGCATTTT.

This clone turned up a few times. The CDR3 nucleotides read TGTGCCAGCAGTGAAGGGGCTTGGAACACCATATATTTT. This encodes CASSEGAWNTIYF. The rearrangement links TRBV2 to TRBJ1-3; D gene uncertain. The CDR3 is made up of 13 amino acids. The ends were cut back, 1 base at V and 7 bases at J, with 8 bases in the middle. The germline V gene has CDR1 SNHLY and CDR2 FYNNEI.

The chain carries TRBV5-6 and TRBJ2-7, with 12 bases that match TRBD1. With V trimmed by 4 bases and J by 0 bases, 11 bases remained unmatched. The CDR3 sequence is 18 residues long. Germline CDR1 SGHDT, CDR2 YYEEEE. CDR3 DNA: TGTGCCAGCAGCGGGGGACAGGGGGCTAGCGGGAGCTCCTACGAGCAGTACTTC. Amino acid sequence: CASSGGQGASGSSYEQYF. The variable domain in full, with the rest retrieved from reference TRBV5-6 and TRBJ2-7, is DAGVTQSPTHLIKTRGQQVTLRCSPKSGHDTVSWYQQALGQGPQFIFQYYEEEERQRGNFPDRFSGHQFPNYSSELNVNALLLGDSALYLCASSGGQGASGSSYEQYFGPGTRLTVT.

In this sample, this clone turned up a few times. The chain employs TRBV11-2 and TRBJ1-3, with D hard to call. From germline, CDR1 is SGHAT and CDR2 FQNNGV. Trimming removed 0 bases at V and 0 bases at J, with 3 bases between. The CDR3 is 14 residues long. CDR3 coding DNA: TGTGCCAGCAGCTTAGATCTCTCTGGAAACACCATATATTTT. Translated, it gives CASSLDLSGNTIYF. Full variable domain (rest looked up from reference TRBV11-2 and TRBJ1-3): EAGVAQSPRYKIIEKRQSVAFWCNPISGHATLYWYQQILGQGPKLLIQFQNNGVVDDSQLPKDRFSAERLKGVDSTLKIQPAKLEDSAVYLCASSLDLSGNTIYFGEGSWLTVV.

V gene TRBV6-2 or TRBV6-3 combines with J gene TRBJ1-6; TRBD1 matches at 9 bases. The CDR3 contains 17 residues. Germline CDR1 MNHEY, CDR2 SVGEGT. Trimming at V came to 2 bases and at J to 7 bases, leaving 9 bases not matched to a gene. The DNA for the CDR3 is TGTGCCAGCAGTTACCCGCTCTGGGACAGGGCGAATTCACCCCTCCACTTT. Translation: CASSYPLWDRANSPLHF.

The chain carries TRBV5-4 and TRBJ1-1, with TRBD1 matching 7 bases. CDR3 size: 14 residues. Germline V gene sequence: CDR1 SGHNT, CDR2 YYREEE (reference sequence). After removal of 0 bases from V and 3 bases from J, the junction contained 2 bases not matched to a gene. CDR3 DNA sequence: TGTGCCAGCAGCTTGGTGGGACAGTACACTGAAGCTTTCTTT. It codes for CASSLVGQYTEAFF.

A single count supports this clone. The chain recombines TRBV27 with TRBJ1-2, with 10 nucleotides matching TRBD1. V dropped 6 bases and J dropped 2; count of bases not matched to a gene: 6. Germline V lookup: CDR1 MNHEY, CDR2 SMNVEV (reference sequence). There are 15 residues in the CDR3. In DNA form, the CDR3 reads TGTGCCAGCAGGTCAGGACAGGGGGTCAACTATGGCTACACCTTC. It translates to CASRSGQGVNYGYTF.

The rearrangement joins TRBV5-1 to TRBJ2-1, with unresolved D. Trimming took 0 bases from V and 5 from J, leaving 3 bases between them. This CDR3 comprises 12 residues. Germline V gene sequence: CDR1 SGHRS, CDR2 YFSETQ. DNA of the CDR3: TGCGCCAGCAGCTTGGCAGACAATGAGCAGTTCTTC. The encoded protein is CASSLADNEQFF.

The J gene is TRBJ2-5, the V gene TRBV5-1, with TRBD2 identical over 8 bases. V dropped 3 bases and J dropped 5; count of bases not matched to a gene: 18. Germline V gives CDR1 SGHRS, CDR2 YFSETQ. This CDR3 comprises 18 residues. As DNA, the CDR3 is TGCGCCAGCAGCTCGACCCTCAGGGTAGCGGGACTCGGGGAGACCCAGTACTTC. It yields the protein CASSSTLRVAGLGETQYF.

The chain recombines TRBV28 with TRBJ2-1, with a weak D call TRBD1 (7 bases). Trimming stripped 5 bases from V and 3 bases from J, with 17 bases between. This CDR3 is built from 16 residues. Germline V gives CDR1 MDHEN, CDR2 SYDVKM. The DNA of the CDR3 is TGTGCCAGCAGTGCTAGGAGGGGACAGCTCTACAATGAGCAGTTCTTC. This encodes CASSARRGQLYNEQFF. Based on the CDR3 plus reference TRBV28 and TRBJ2-1, the full variable domain is DVKVTQSSRYLVKRTGEKVFLECVQDMDHENMFWYRQDPGLGLRLIYFSYDVKMKEKGDIPEGYSVSREKKERFSLILESASTNQTSMYLCASSARRGQLYNEQFFGPGTRLTVL.

The CDR3 nucleotides are TGCAGCGCCTTACCTTTTGGCGGGGGTTACAATGAGCAGTTCTTC. Protein sequence: CSALPFGGGYNEQFF. This chain connects TRBV29-1 to TRBJ2-1, with 7 bases lining up with TRBD2. The CDR3 spans 15 residues. Germline V CDR1 and CDR2: SQVTM, ANQGSEA. The ends lost 7 bases at V and 4 bases at J; junction bases unmatched: 13.

The chain recombines TRBV30 with TRBJ2-2, with TRBD2 as a possible D gene (7 bases). The CDR3 has 15 amino acids. V lost 5 bases and J lost 2, with 15 bases in between. In germline, CDR1 is GTSNPN, CDR2 SVGIG (reference sequence). This CDR3 reads CAWCRGGGNTGELFF. In DNA form, the CDR3 reads TGTGCCTGGTGTAGGGGGGGTGGTAACACCGGGGAGCTGTTTTTT.

The chain couples TRBV24-1 to TRBJ2-7, with 7 positions matching TRBD1. The ends lost 2 bases at V and 5 bases at J; junction bases unmatched: 2. Germline CDR1 KGHDR, CDR2 SFDVKD. The CDR3 has 13 amino acids. CDR3 in DNA: TGTGCCACCAGTGATTATCAGGGGGACGAGCAGTACTTC. This sequence encodes CATSDYQGDEQYF.

There are a few counts of this clone. The chain joins TRBV1 to TRBJ1-5; the table's D call of TRBD1 was not tested on the DNA. TRBV1 is a pseudogene. The CDR3 runs 17 residues. CDR3 amino acids: CTSSQESKGGSNQPQHF. The CDR3 nucleotides are TGCACCAGCAGCCAAGAGAGTAAAGGGGGCAGCAATCAGCCCCAGCATTTT.

The genes are TRBV7-2 and TRBJ2-1; TRBD2 matches 11 bases. Trimming cost V 6 bases and J 10 bases; bases outside gene matches: 5. The CDR3 has 13 residues. CDR1 and CDR2 (germline): SGHTA, FQGNSA. The DNA of the CDR3 is TGTGCCAGCAGTCTAGCGGGGGGAAGAGAGCAGTTCTTC. Protein sequence: CASSLAGGREQFF.

V and J are TRBV5-1 and TRBJ2-1, with 10 nucleotides matching TRBD2. Germline values: CDR1 SGHRS, CDR2 YFSETQ. The CDR3 is 16 amino acids. V gave up 7 bases and J gave up 6 bases; unmatched junction bases: 13. CDR3 in amino acids: CASVGPSGRGSNEQFF. CDR3 DNA sequence: TGCGCCAGCGTGGGCCCTAGCGGGAGAGGAAGCAATGAGCAGTTCTTC.

The chain employs TRBV27 and TRBJ1-5, with 8 positions matching TRBD1. V gave up 5 bases and J gave up 5 bases; unmatched junction bases: 2. CDR1 and CDR2 from the germline V gene are MNHEY and SMNVEV (reference sequence). There are 13 residues in the CDR3. DNA of the CDR3: TGTGCCAGCAGTGAGGACAGGGATCAGCCCCAGCATTTT. It is translated as CASSEDRDQPQHF.

The CDR3 nucleotides read TGTGCCAGCTCACCGTTGGGACAGGGGATCGAGCGGGTATATTTT. Protein sequence: CASSPLGQGIERVYF. The rearrangement links TRBV18 to TRBJ1-3; 10 bases match TRBD1. This CDR3 region has 15 residues. V lost 3 bases, J lost 14 bases, and 13 bases stayed unmatched. Germline V CDR1 and CDR2: KGHSH, LQKENI. The full variable domain, its missing parts supplied by reference TRBV18 and TRBJ1-3, is NAGVMQNPRHLVRRRGQEARLRCSPMKGHSHVYWYRQLPEEGLKFMVYLQKENIIDESGMPKERFSAEFPKEGPSILRIQQVVRGDSAAYFCASSPLGQGIERVYFGEGSWLTVV.

The rearrangement uses TRBV25-1 and TRBJ2-7, with 7 bases lining up with TRBD2. The CDR3 spans 12 residues. V was pared by 8 bases and J by 6 bases, with 7 bases of the junction left unmatched. Germline V CDR1 and CDR2: MGHDK, SYGVNS. Here the CDR3 reads CASGHGRSEQYF. In nucleotides, the CDR3 is TGTGCCAGCGGTCACGGGAGGAGCGAGCAGTACTTC.

The chain uses TRBV28 and TRBJ1-2, with D uncertain. The CDR3 spans 13 residues. Germline V gene data show CDR1 as MDHEN and CDR2 as SYDVKM. Trimming pared 3 bases from V and 2 bases from J, leaving 7 bases between. The CDR3 here is CASSFPVNYGYTF. DNA for the CDR3: TGTGCCAGCAGTTTCCCGGTCAACTATGGCTACACCTTC.

The chain combines TRBV5-6 with TRBJ2-1; D unresolved. CDR1 and CDR2 from the germline V gene are SGHDT and YYEEEE. The CDR3 runs 15 residues. V was cut by 2 bases and J by 0 bases, with 9 bases left in between. The CDR3 DNA sequence: TGTGCCAGCAGCTTAGGCGGTAGCTCCTACAATGAGCAGTTCTTC. Its protein is CASSLGGSSYNEQFF.

This chain uses TRBV6-5 with TRBJ1-2, with D perhaps matching TRBD1 (5 bases). The CDR3 is 15 residues long. Germline lookup yields CDR1 MNHEY and CDR2 SVGAGI. The V and J ends lost 4 bases and 4 bases respectively, with 16 bases between them. The DNA of the CDR3 is TGTGCCAGCAGTTCGACGGGTGCAGGGATCTATGGCTACACCTTC. This sequence encodes CASSSTGAGIYGYTF.

The chain carries TRBV4-1 and TRBJ2-5, with 13 bases aligning to TRBD2. This CDR3 comprises 17 residues. The germline gives CDR1 MGHRA, CDR2 YSYEKL. V trimming: 5 bases; J trimming: 5 bases; junction bases outside the gene matches: 11. The CDR3 DNA follows: TGCGCCAGCAGCAGAGGGACTAGCGGGGCCCTAATGGAGACCCAGTACTTC. As protein: CASSRGTSGALMETQYF.

This chain links TRBV15 with TRBJ2-3, with 8 bases lining up with TRBD2. With V trimmed by 2 bases and J by 5 bases, 9 bases remained unmatched. Looked up from germline, CDR1 is LNHNV and CDR2 is YYDKDF (reference sequence). The CDR3 has 16 amino acids. The CDR3 nucleotides are TGTGCCACCAGCAGATCCTCGGGGGGGCCTGGAGATACGCAGTATTTT. This codes for CATSRSSGGPGDTQYF.

This clone was detected only once. The rearrangement uses TRBV7-3 and TRBJ1-1, with 9 bases lining up with TRBD1. Per the germline V gene, CDR1 is SGHTA and CDR2 is FQGTGA. J gave up 0 bases and V 6 bases, and 14 bases lay outside the gene matches. There are 18 residues in the CDR3. CDR3 coding DNA: TGTGCCAGCAGTCCTAAAGACAGGGGGTATTCAATGAACACTGAAGCTTTCTTT. Its translation is CASSPKDRGYSMNTEAFF.

The CDR3 coding sequence is TGTGCCAGCAGTGAAGGGGGGCTAAACTATGGCTACACCTTC. The encoded protein is CASSEGGLNYGYTF. The chain employs TRBV6-1 and TRBJ1-2; D possibly corresponds to TRBD1 (6 bases). The V and J ends lost 1 base and 2 bases respectively, with 8 bases between them. Germline CDR1 and CDR2: MNHNS and SASEGT. The CDR3 loop spans 14 amino acids.